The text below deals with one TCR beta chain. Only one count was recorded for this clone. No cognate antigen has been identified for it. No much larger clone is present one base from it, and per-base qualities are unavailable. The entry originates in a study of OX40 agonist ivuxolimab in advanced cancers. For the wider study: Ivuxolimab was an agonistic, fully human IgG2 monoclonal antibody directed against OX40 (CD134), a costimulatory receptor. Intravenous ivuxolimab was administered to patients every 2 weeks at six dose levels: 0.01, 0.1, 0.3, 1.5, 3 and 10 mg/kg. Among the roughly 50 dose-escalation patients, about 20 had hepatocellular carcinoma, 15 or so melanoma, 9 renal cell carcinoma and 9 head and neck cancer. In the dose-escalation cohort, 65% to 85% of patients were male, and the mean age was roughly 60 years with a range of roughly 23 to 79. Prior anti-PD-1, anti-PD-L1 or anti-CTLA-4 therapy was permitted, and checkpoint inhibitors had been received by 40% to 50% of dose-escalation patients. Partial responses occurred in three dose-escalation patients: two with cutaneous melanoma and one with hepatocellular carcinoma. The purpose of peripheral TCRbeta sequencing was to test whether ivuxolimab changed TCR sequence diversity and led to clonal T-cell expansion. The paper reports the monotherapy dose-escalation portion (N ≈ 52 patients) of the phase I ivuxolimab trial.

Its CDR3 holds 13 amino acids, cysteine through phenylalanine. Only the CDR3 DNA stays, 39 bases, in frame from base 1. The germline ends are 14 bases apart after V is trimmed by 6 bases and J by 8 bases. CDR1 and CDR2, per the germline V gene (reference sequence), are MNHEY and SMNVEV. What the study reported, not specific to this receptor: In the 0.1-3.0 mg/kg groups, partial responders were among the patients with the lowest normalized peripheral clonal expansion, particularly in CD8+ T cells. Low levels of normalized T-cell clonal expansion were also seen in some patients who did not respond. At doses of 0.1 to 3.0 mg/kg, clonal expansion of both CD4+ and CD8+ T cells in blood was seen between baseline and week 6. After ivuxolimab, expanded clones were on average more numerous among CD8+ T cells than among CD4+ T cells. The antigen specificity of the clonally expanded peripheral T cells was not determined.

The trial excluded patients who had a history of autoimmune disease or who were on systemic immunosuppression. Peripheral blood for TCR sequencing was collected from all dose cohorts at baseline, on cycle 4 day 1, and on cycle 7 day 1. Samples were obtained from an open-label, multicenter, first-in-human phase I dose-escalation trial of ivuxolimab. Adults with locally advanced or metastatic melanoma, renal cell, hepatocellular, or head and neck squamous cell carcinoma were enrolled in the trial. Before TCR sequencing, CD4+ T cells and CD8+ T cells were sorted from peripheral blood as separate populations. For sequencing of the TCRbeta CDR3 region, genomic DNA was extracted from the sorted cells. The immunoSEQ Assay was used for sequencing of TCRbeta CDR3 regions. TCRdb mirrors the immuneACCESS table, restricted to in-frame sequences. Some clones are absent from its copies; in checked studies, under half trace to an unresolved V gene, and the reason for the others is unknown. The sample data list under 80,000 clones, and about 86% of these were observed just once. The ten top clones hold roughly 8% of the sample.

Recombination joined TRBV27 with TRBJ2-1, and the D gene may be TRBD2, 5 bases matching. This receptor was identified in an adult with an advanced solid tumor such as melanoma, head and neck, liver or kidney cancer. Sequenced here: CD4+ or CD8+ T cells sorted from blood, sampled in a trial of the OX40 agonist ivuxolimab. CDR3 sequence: CASRLGPGHEQFF. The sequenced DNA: TGTGCCAGCAGACTAGGACCCGGTCATGAGCAGTTCTTC.